The 7 T cell receptor beta chains below come from one sample, sequenced in a study of Graves' ophthalmopathy and Graves' hyperthyroidism (dated by TCRdb to the late 2010s). Sequencing was carried out with an Illumina HiSeq 2000. For repertoire sequencing, the TCR beta CDR3 regions were amplified from RNA transcripts. The first round was an RT-PCR using HTBI primers with the Qiagen OneStep RT-PCR kit, and this first round was followed by a second-round multiplex PCR, then size selection and purification. TCRdb reprocessing: public reads trimmed at Q25 with fastp, clones called with MiXCR, in-frame beta chains kept. Entries are consolidated by CDR3 protein sequence, retaining the most common genes and DNA. Across this sample there are roughly 400,000 distinct CDR3 sequences, with approximately 18% seen only once. The biggest ten clones account for 2% to 3% of the sample. Sequenced material: peripheral blood. Source of these receptors: an adult woman with stable Graves' hyperthyroidism.

This clonotype was counted a few times. The CDR3 sequence is CASSLWARGKNIQYF. The CDR3 bases are TGCGCCAGCAGCCTATGGGCTCGTGGTAAAAACATTCAGTACTTC. J is TRBJ2-4 and V is TRBV4-1; D gene unclear. The CDR3 runs to 15 residues. V was clipped by 4 bases and J by 4 bases, with 14 bases between them. Germline assignment: CDR1 MGHRA and CDR2 YSYEKL.

This chain connects TRBV12-3 or TRBV12-4 to TRBJ2-5, with 10 bases aligning to TRBD1. CDR3 length: 15 residues. Trimming cost V 5 bases and J 5 bases; bases outside gene matches: 8. In nucleotides, the CDR3 is TGTGCCAGCAGTCCTCCGGGACAGGGGACGGAGACCCAGTACTTC. As protein: CASSPPGQGTETQYF.

This clonotype occurred many times. The chain recombines TRBV6-1 with TRBJ1-1; D gene ambiguous. V lost 4 bases and J 1 base, leaving 7 bases between the germline ends. The germline gives CDR1 MNHNS, CDR2 SASEGT. The CDR3 length is 13 residues. The CDR3 reads CASSGHRNTEAFF. CDR3 DNA: TGTGCCAGCAGTGGACACCGGAACACTGAAGCTTTCTTT.

This clonotype has at least ten counts. V is TRBV13 and J is TRBJ2-7; 12 nucleotides line up with TRBD2. V trimming: 5 bases; J trimming: 5 bases; junction bases outside the gene matches: 7. Germline values: CDR1 PRHDT, CDR2 FYEKMQ (reference sequence). The CDR3 length is 15 residues. The CDR3 loop is CASSRTTSGSDEQYF. The DNA for the CDR3 is TGTGCCAGCAGCCGCACGACTAGCGGGAGCGACGAGCAGTACTTC. Variable domain in full (rest from reference TRBV13 and TRBJ2-7): AAGVIQSPRHLIKEKRETATLKCYPIPRHDTVYWYQQGPGQDPQFLISFYEKMQSDKGSIPDRFSAQQFSDYHSELNMSSLELGDSALYFCASSRTTSGSDEQYFGPGTRLTVT.

The genes are TRBV5-1 and TRBJ2-7; D is ambiguous. Between the trimmed V and J ends, which lost 5 bases and 6 bases, there was a span of 18 bases. This CDR3 is 14 amino acids long. Germline V lookup: CDR1 SGHRS, CDR2 YFSETQ. The CDR3 DNA sequence: TGCGCCAGCAGAGCTGAACACGGAGTTGGCGAGCAGTACTTC. This translates into CASRAEHGVGEQYF.

This clonotype was seen many times. The chain recombines TRBV5-1 with TRBJ2-2; perhaps D is TRBD1 or TRBD2 (5 bases each). V lost 4 bases, J lost 2 bases, and 12 bases lay in between. From germline, CDR1 is SGHRS and CDR2 YFSETQ. The CDR3 sequence is 15 residues long. The CDR3 DNA is TGCGCCAGCAGCCACGGGACCGCCAACACCGGGGAGCTGTTTTTT. This codes for CASSHGTANTGELFF.

This sequence joins TRBV2 and TRBJ1-6, with D maybe TRBD1 (6 bases). The CDR3 has 15 amino acids. The germline gives CDR1 SNHLY, CDR2 FYNNEI. V lost 5 bases and J lost 0, with 8 bases in between. DNA for the CDR3: TGTGCCAGCAGTCCAGGGGTCTCCTATAATTCACCCCTCCACTTT. Amino acids: CASSPGVSYNSPLHF.